Listed below are T cell receptor beta chains from one sample, sequenced in a study of T cell clones after liver transplantation. Sequencing was performed with immunoSEQ multiplex PCR; in TCRdb, only in-frame clones are kept and a portion is missing. This sample has around 75,000 clones, with around 84% found just once. This sample comprised CD4+ T cells from blood, obtained roughly 50 months after liver transplant. These receptor sequences come from a human patient who received a liver transplant. Some of the T cells may derive from the graft donor. Each CDR3 is given with its conserved first and last residue. Each record gives: D gene, V gene, J gene, clone size, CDR3 DNA, CDR3 protein. The D gene is left open where the match is weak. Not every row has a clone size; where given, it reads once, few, many or a size class.

D: TRBD1
V: TRBV4-2
J: TRBJ2-7
size: NA
DNA: TGTGCCAGCAGCCCAAGACAGGGGGGCTACGAGCAGTACTTC
CDR3: CASSPRQGGYEQYF

D: NA
V: TRBV11-2
J: TRBJ2-1
size: NA
DNA: TGTGCCAGCAGCTTAGGGCGAGGGCAGTTCTTC
CDR3: CASSLGRGQFF

D: TRBD2
V: TRBV11-1
J: TRBJ2-7
size: NA
DNA: TGTGCCAGCAGCCGGGGACTAGTGAGCTCCTACGAGCAGTACTTC
CDR3: CASSRGLVSSYEQYF

D: TRBD2
V: TRBV4-2
J: TRBJ2-3
size: NA
DNA: TGTGCCAGCAGCTCTGACGAACTAGCGGCAGATACGCAGTATTTT
CDR3: CASSSDELAADTQYF

D: NA
V: TRBV6-5
J: TRBJ1-2
size: NA
DNA: TGTGCCAGCAGTAATCCCGGGACGGTCTATGGCTACACCTTC
CDR3: CASSNPGTVYGYTF

D: NA
V: TRBV28
J: TRBJ1-4
size: NA
DNA: TGTGCCAGCAGACCCCGACAGGACGGGAAACTGTTTTTT
CDR3: CASRPRQDGKLFF

D: NA
V: TRBV4-2
J: TRBJ2-3
size: NA
DNA: TGTGCCAGCAGCCAGGACGGGGGGCTTACAGATACGCAGTATTTT
CDR3: CASSQDGGLTDTQYF

D: TRBD1
V: TRBV19
J: TRBJ2-2
size: NA
DNA: TGTGCCAGTAGACCAGGGACAGACACCGGGGAGCTGTTTTTT
CDR3: CASRPGTDTGELFF

D: NA
V: TRBV7-6
J: TRBJ1-5
size: NA
DNA: TGTGCCAGCAGCTTAGCGGGGGGGAATCAGCCCCAGCATTTT
CDR3: CASSLAGGNQPQHF

D: TRBD1
V: TRBV25-1
J: TRBJ2-3
size: NA
DNA: TGTGCCAGCGGGGACAGGGGGATGGATACGCAGTATTTT
CDR3: CASGDRGMDTQYF

D: NA
V: TRBV5-4
J: TRBJ2-3
size: few
DNA: TGTGCCAGCAGCTTGGCACGGGGGCTAGGAGCAGATACGCAGTATTTT
CDR3: CASSLARGLGADTQYF

D: TRBD1
V: TRBV6-5
J: TRBJ1-1
size: NA
DNA: TGTGCCAGCAGCGGGACAGGGGGCGCGGGGACTGAAGCTTTCTTT
CDR3: CASSGTGGAGTEAFF

D: NA
V: TRBV5-1
J: TRBJ1-1
size: NA
DNA: TGCGCCAGCAGCTTGGTCCCAGGAACGAACACTGAAGCTTTCTTT
CDR3: CASSLVPGTNTEAFF

D: NA
V: TRBV5-4
J: TRBJ1-4
size: once
DNA: TGTGCCAGCACCACGAACAGGGAAAATGAAAAACTGTTTTTT
CDR3: CASTTNRENEKLFF

D: TRBD1
V: TRBV13
J: TRBJ2-7
size: NA
DNA: TGTGCCAGCAGCTTAGATCCCGGACAGGGGGACTACGAGCAGTACTTC
CDR3: CASSLDPGQGDYEQYF

D: TRBD2
V: TRBV28
J: TRBJ2-7
size: NA
DNA: TGTGCCACCAGGGGTTCGGGGGGGCTCTACGAGCAGTACTTC
CDR3: CATRGSGGLYEQYF

D: NA
V: TRBV9
J: TRBJ2-3
size: NA
DNA: TGTGCCAGCAAATCTCTGTCAGATACGCAGTATTTT
CDR3: CASKSLSDTQYF

D: NA
V: TRBV9
J: TRBJ2-2
size: NA
DNA: TGTGCCAGCAGCGTAGTTTCTAGTTCCAACACCGGGGAGCTGTTTTTT
CDR3: CASSVVSSSNTGELFF

D: NA
V: TRBV5-1
J: TRBJ1-2
size: NA
DNA: TGCGCCAGCAGCCCGACGGACGGGGAATATGGCTACACCTTC
CDR3: CASSPTDGEYGYTF

D: NA
V: TRBV7-3
J: TRBJ2-7
size: NA
DNA: TGTGCCAGCAGCCCGTCCCCCCGCCACGAGCAGTACTTC
CDR3: CASSPSPRHEQYF

D: NA
V: TRBV29-1
J: TRBJ2-7
size: NA
DNA: TGCAGCGTTTCGAGGACAGACCTCTTGGGCGAGCAGTACTTC
CDR3: CSVSRTDLLGEQYF

D: TRBD2
V: TRBV5-1
J: TRBJ2-3
size: NA
DNA: TGCGCCAGCAGCTTACCCAGCAGCGGGGGCCGGGGCACAGATACGCAGTATTTT
CDR3: CASSLPSSGGRGTDTQYF

D: NA
V: TRBV7-9
J: TRBJ2-1
size: NA
DNA: TGTGCCAGCAGCTTAGCCGGGGGCAATGAGCAGTTCTTC
CDR3: CASSLAGGNEQFF

D: NA
V: TRBV5-1
J: TRBJ2-6
size: NA
DNA: TGCGCCAGCAGCTTGGCCGTGGAGGGGGCCAACGTCCTGACTTTC
CDR3: CASSLAVEGANVLTF

D: NA
V: TRBV10-3
J: TRBJ2-7
size: NA
DNA: TGTGCCATCAGCTCAGGGGATAGCTCCTACGAGCAGTACTTC
CDR3: CAISSGDSSYEQYF

D: NA
V: TRBV4-1
J: TRBJ2-7
size: few
DNA: TGCGCCAGCAGCCAAGGCTACAGGGATCCCTACGAGCAGTACTTC
CDR3: CASSQGYRDPYEQYF

D: TRBD1
V: TRBV5-1
J: TRBJ2-2
size: NA
DNA: TGCGCCAGCAGCGTGGACAGGCCGAACACCGGGGAGCTGTTTTTT
CDR3: CASSVDRPNTGELFF

D: NA
V: TRBV18
J: TRBJ2-3
size: NA
DNA: TGTGCCAGCTCACCACCGGGACGGAGGACCACGGATACGCAGTATTTT
CDR3: CASSPPGRRTTDTQYF

D: TRBD2
V: TRBV30
J: TRBJ2-7
size: once
DNA: TGTGCCTGGGGACTAGCGAACGAGCAGTACTTC
CDR3: CAWGLANEQYF

D: NA
V: TRBV20-1
J: TRBJ2-4
size: NA
DNA: TGCAGTGCTAGAAAACAGGGAATTCAGTACTTC
CDR3: CSARKQGIQYF

D: TRBD1
V: TRBV5-6
J: TRBJ2-7
size: NA
DNA: TGTGCCAGCAGCTTGGTAACAGGGGGTGACTACGAGCAGTACTTC
CDR3: CASSLVTGGDYEQYF

D: NA
V: TRBV9
J: TRBJ2-3
size: NA
DNA: TGTGCCAGCAGCGCAAGGGACTTGACTACAGATACGCAGTATTTT
CDR3: CASSARDLTTDTQYF

D: TRBD1
V: TRBV28
J: TRBJ1-2
size: NA
DNA: TGTGCCAGCAGGATACCGGGACAGGGGATGGGTTACTATGGCTACACCTTC
CDR3: CASRIPGQGMGYYGYTF

D: NA
V: TRBV19
J: TRBJ2-7
size: few
DNA: TGTGCCAGTAGCAATAACCACGAGCAGTACTTC
CDR3: CASSNNHEQYF

D: TRBD2
V: TRBV5-4
J: TRBJ2-7
size: NA
DNA: TGTGCCAGCAGCCAAACGGGGGGGCACTACGAGCAGTACTTC
CDR3: CASSQTGGHYEQYF

D: NA
V: TRBV7-6
J: TRBJ2-3
size: NA
DNA: TGTGCCAGCAGCTTAGGAGTCACGGGGCTGGTCGCAGATACGCAGTATTTT
CDR3: CASSLGVTGLVADTQYF

D: NA
V: TRBV29-1
J: TRBJ2-5
size: NA
DNA: TGCAGCGTAGAAAGCGGGCACCAAGAGACCCAGTACTTC
CDR3: CSVESGHQETQYF

D: TRBD2
V: TRBV5-1
J: TRBJ2-5
size: NA
DNA: TGCGCCAGCAGCTTGGGGACTAGCGGAGGCGGGGAGACCCAGTACTTC
CDR3: CASSLGTSGGGETQYF

D: NA
V: TRBV30
J: TRBJ2-7
size: few
DNA: TGTGCCTGGAAGACCCCGGGACGGGACGAGCAGTACTTC
CDR3: CAWKTPGRDEQYF

D: NA
V: TRBV7-3
J: TRBJ2-3
size: NA
DNA: TGTGCCAGCAGTCCCGCCAGGCAGGCAGATACGCAGTATTTT
CDR3: CASSPARQADTQYF